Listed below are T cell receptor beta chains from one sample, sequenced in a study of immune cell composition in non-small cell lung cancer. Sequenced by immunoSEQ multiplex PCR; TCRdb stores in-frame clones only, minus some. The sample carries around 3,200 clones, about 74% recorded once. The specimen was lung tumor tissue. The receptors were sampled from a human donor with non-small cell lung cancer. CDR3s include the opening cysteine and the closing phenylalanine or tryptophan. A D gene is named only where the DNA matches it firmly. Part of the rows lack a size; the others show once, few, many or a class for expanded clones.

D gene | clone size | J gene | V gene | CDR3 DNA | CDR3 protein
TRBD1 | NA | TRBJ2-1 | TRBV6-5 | TGTGCCAGCAGTTACTCCTGGGACAGGGGTGACAATGAGCAGTTCTTC | CASSYSWDRGDNEQFF
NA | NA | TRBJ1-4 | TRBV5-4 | TGTGCCAGCAGCGCTATGGGAGTCGGGGATGAAAAACTGTTTTTT | CASSAMGVGDEKLFF
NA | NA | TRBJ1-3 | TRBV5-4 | TGTGCCAGCAGCTTTCGGTCATACCCTCACTTTTCTGGAAACACCATATATTTT | CASSFRSYPHFSGNTIYF
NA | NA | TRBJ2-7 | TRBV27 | TGTGCCAGCAGTCCGCGGTCAACAGGGCGCTACGAGCAGTACTTC | CASSPRSTGRYEQYF
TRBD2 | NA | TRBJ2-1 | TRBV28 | TGTGCCAGCAGTTTATGGACTAGCGGGGGGGTTGGTGAGCAGTTCTTC | CASSLWTSGGVGEQFF
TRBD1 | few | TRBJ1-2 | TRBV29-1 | TGCAGCGTTGGGGGGACAGCCTATGGCTACACCTTC | CSVGGTAYGYTF
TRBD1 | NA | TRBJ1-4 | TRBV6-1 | TGTGCCAGCAGCCGAGACAGGGCCCAGGGCGAAAAACTGTTTTTT | CASSRDRAQGEKLFF
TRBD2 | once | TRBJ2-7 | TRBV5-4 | TGTGCCAGCAGCGCCGGACTAGCGGGAACTTACGAGCAGTACTTC | CASSAGLAGTYEQYF
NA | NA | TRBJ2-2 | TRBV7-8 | TGTGCCAGCCATAAGCTTATGAACACCGGGGAGCTGTTTTTT | CASHKLMNTGELFF
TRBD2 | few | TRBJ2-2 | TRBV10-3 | TGTGCCAGTGGACTAGCGGGGGGCCAGAACACCGGGGAGCTGTTTTTT | CASGLAGGQNTGELFF
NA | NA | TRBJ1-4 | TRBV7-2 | TGTGCCAGCAGCCTCCGGGCCGCCCGGGGTGAAAAACTGTTTTTT | CASSLRAARGEKLFF
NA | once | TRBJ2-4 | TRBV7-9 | TGTGCCAGCAGCTTAGTAAGGACAGATGATGACATTCAGTACTTC | CASSLVRTDDDIQYF
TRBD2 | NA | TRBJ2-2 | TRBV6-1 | TGTGCCAGCATCCTAGGCGGGGGGTTAACCGGGGAGCTGTTTTTT | CASILGGGLTGELFF
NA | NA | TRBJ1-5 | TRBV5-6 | TGTGCCAGCAGCTTGGGGGCAGGAGGAGGGAATCAGCCCCAGCATTTT | CASSLGAGGGNQPQHF
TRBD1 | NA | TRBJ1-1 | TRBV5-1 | TGCGCCAGCAGCCAAGGGGGCGCCTTCCTGAACACTGAAGCTTTCTTT | CASSQGGAFLNTEAFF
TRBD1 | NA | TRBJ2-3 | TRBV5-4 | TGTGCCAGCAGCTTGGATAGGACAGGGGGATCAGATACGCAGTATTTT | CASSLDRTGGSDTQYF
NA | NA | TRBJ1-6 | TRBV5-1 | TGCGCCAGCAGCTTAAACACAGGAAGCCTTAATTCACCCCTCCACTTT | CASSLNTGSLNSPLHF
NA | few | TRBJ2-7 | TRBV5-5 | TGTGCCAGCAGCTTGGTCGCGTACGGGTACGAGCAGTACTTC | CASSLVAYGYEQYF
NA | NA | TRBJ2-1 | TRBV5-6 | TGTGCCAGCAGACCTGTAGGGGCCCCAAGGGATGAGCAGTTCTTC | CASRPVGAPRDEQFF
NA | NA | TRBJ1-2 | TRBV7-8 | TGTGCCAGCAGCTACGGGAAAAACTATGGCTACACCTTC | CASSYGKNYGYTF
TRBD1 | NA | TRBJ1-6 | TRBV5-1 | TGCGCCAGCAGCCAGAACCTGGGGACAGGGGGCAATTCACCCCTCCACTTT | CASSQNLGTGGNSPLHF
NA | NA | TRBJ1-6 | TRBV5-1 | TGCGCCAGCAGCTCTCAGGCCGGAGGGCGGCCCCTCCACTTT | CASSSQAGGRPLHF
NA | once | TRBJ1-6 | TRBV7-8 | TGTGCCAGCAGCTTAGCCCCAGGCGGACTTAATTCACCCCTCCACTTT | CASSLAPGGLNSPLHF
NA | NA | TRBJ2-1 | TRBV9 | TGTGCCAGCAGCGTTCGCGGAGCCTACAATGAGCAGTTCTTC | CASSVRGAYNEQFF